Sequencing of this T cell receptor beta chain was carried out in a study of blood T cell repertoires in COVID-19 (dated by TCRdb to the early 2020s). For the wider study: Collaborator samples came from the United States, Italy and Spain and covered acute and convalescent phases of COVID-19. The material from the prospective study consisted of cDNA or gDNA derived from T cells, B-cell-depleted T cells, or PBMCs. Subjects who had been exposed to COVID-19, were actively infected with it, or had recovered from it provided the deeply sampled blood TCRbeta repertoires that made up the dataset. The repertoires were made available in a free public database intended to serve as a resource for research on the immune response to SARS-CoV-2. The samples were drawn from two sources: the first 160 participants of the ongoing ImmuneRACE study, and 950 to 1,500 subjects contributed by 6 global collaborators. The sample metadata nearly always contained a de-identified subject ID, COVID-19 status, age in years and sex. Where available, HLA class I and class II types were obtained from metadata supplied by the sample provider rather than from assay-based typing.

The germline V gene encodes CDR1 SGHRS and CDR2 YFSETQ. The CDR3 measures 14 amino acids from cysteine to phenylalanine. The retained sequence is limited to the CDR3, 42 bases, with the frame set at the first base. V lost 3 bases and J lost 0 bases; the stretch between them is 9 bases long. Collaborating institutions collected whole blood in K2EDTA tubes following their own protocols. For TCRbeta analysis, collaborators shipped samples in one of three forms: frozen whole blood, isolated PBMCs, or DNA extracted from either of those sample types. On the study overall, not on this receptor specifically: The quantity of clinical and demographic metadata differed by source and by participant and was supplied without curation.

Note on this clone: No antigen is known for it. No base-level quality is on record; no much larger clone is a single base apart.

TCRbeta CDR3 regions were amplified from genomic DNA by means of the immunoSEQ Assay, a bias-controlled multiplex PCR. As for the authors' bioinformatics: Within the assay, amplification of reference gene primers was used to estimate how many nucleated cells each sample contained. Sequence reads were collapsed and filtered to measure the absolute abundance of every unique TCRbeta CDR3 rearrangement. Productive Simpson clonality was computed per sample as the square root of Simpson's diversity index over productive rearrangements. Entries here come from immuneACCESS through TCRdb and include only in-frame sequences with V and J called. Some clones fail to appear in such tables; in the studies checked, an unresolved V gene covers under half of the shortfall, and the cause of the remainder is unknown. The V and J calls and the clone size are those of that table, but D and trimming were determined from the DNA. The sample table shows about 200,000 clones, and just under 80% are seen once. The ten biggest clones cover under 3.5% of the sample.

The source is a woman aged 80 or over with active or convalescent COVID-19. Sample: peripheral blood. The chain employs TRBV5-1 and TRBJ1-2; the D segment could be TRBD1, given 6 matching bases. CDR3 region: CASSSRTANYGYTF. The DNA sequence is TGCGCCAGCAGCTCGCGGACAGCTAACTATGGCTACACCTTC. Supplemented by the reference TRBV5-1 and TRBJ1-2 proteins around the CDR3, the complete variable domain is KAGVTQTPRYLIKTRGQQVTLSCSPISGHRSVSWYQQTPGQGLQFLFEYFSETQRNKGNFPGRFSGRQFSNSRSEMNVSTLELGDSALYLCASSSRTANYGYTFGSGTRLTVV.